This T cell receptor beta chain was documented in a study of human T cells and chemical hapten exposure. The study's findings and limits: TCRs at a frequency above 1 in 1000 stayed unchanged with DPC sensitization.

TCRdb recomputed calls from the RACE reads with MiXCR, one row per CDR3 protein. The table shows over 65,000 distinct CDR3 sequences, with 11% occurring only once. This CDR3 has 14 amino acids. Per the germline V gene, CDR1 is MDHEN and CDR2 is SYDVKM. With V trimmed by 8 bases and J by 5 bases, 6 bases remained unmatched. Comment on this clonotype: What it recognizes is unknown.

Described time point: patch test 2, 6 weeks after DPC sensitization. Treatment described: therapeutic diphenylcyclopropenone sensitization with weekly scalp DPC. Every donor had alopecia and was 18 to 70 years old; all were suitable for DPC. The J gene is TRBJ2-1, the V gene TRBV28, with 10 nucleotides matching TRBD2. The material sequenced was whole blood, taken in connection with sensitization to the hapten diphenylcyclopropenone (DPC). The receptor's source is a man between 18 and 29 years old with alopecia areata. Some clones in this sample may be carry-over from other donors' samples. DNA of the CDR3: TGTGCCAGCGTGATAGCGGGGGGAAACAATGAGCAGTTCTTC. Translation: CASVIAGGNNEQFF.